Below, 8 T cell receptor beta chains from the same sample are listed, as sequenced in a study of glioma-infiltrating T cells. Amplification of TCR alpha and beta CDR3 regions from RNA used iRepertoire nested multiplex PCR. Each CDR3 protein gets one entry after TCRdb re-called the multiplex PCR reads with MiXCR. The data hold more than 300,000 distinct CDR3 sequences, with about 40% observed a single time. Sequences were obtained from glioma tissue, nonneoplastic brain tissue, or PBMCs (not recorded which). The source is a human donor with low-grade glioma or glioblastoma, undergoing nonglioma brain surgery, or in good health (not recorded which).

This clonotype was detected many times. The chain has TRBV6-1 and TRBJ1-2; tentatively, D is TRBD1 (6 bases). Germline CDR1 and CDR2: MNHNS and SASEGT. Trimming removed 3 bases from V and 4 bases from J, with 9 bases in between. The CDR3 runs 13 residues. CDR3 bases: TGTGCCAGCAGTGATGCAGGGGCCTATGGCTACACCTTC. Its translation is CASSDAGAYGYTF.

This clonotype was counted many times. This chain connects TRBV20-1 to TRBJ2-7; perhaps TRBD2 as D (5 bases). With 1 base removed from V and 0 bases from J, the gap between germline ends came to 7 bases. Germline CDR1 and CDR2: DFQATT and SNEGSKA (reference sequence). This CDR3 is 13 amino acids long. The CDR3, as DNA: TGCAGTGCTAGAGTCCGGGACTCCTACGAGCAGTACTTC. Amino acid sequence: CSARVRDSYEQYF.

The table lists this clonotype with many counts. The V gene is TRBV6-1, the J gene TRBJ1-3; D unclear. Germline V gene lookup returns CDR1 MNHNS and CDR2 SASEGT. The CDR3 is 12 residues long. V shed 10 bases and J shed 2 bases, with 9 bases lying between them. The DNA for the CDR3 is TGTGCCAACAGAGGGCCTGGAAACACCATATATTTT. Amino acid sequence: CANRGPGNTIYF.

The rearrangement uses TRBV10-3 and TRBJ2-3; D possibly uses TRBD1 or TRBD2 (5 bases each). Germline assignment: CDR1 ENHRY and CDR2 SYGVKD. This CDR3 comprises 13 residues. V was pared by 10 bases and J by 6 bases, with 17 bases between. The CDR3 loop is CATSGLNWDTQYF. CDR3 coding DNA: TGTGCCACTTCGGGGCTAAACTGGGATACGCAGTATTTT.

This clonotype has more than one count but fewer than ten. The chain uses TRBV28 and TRBJ2-3, with D perhaps matching TRBD1 (6 bases). The CDR3 has 13 residues. Trimming took 6 bases from V and 7 from J, leaving 14 bases between them. The germline V gene has CDR1 MDHEN and CDR2 SYDVKM. The CDR3 is CASRQGFVNTQYF. The CDR3 DNA sequence: TGTGCCAGCAGGCAGGGGTTTGTAAATACGCAGTATTTT.

The V call is TRBV6-6, the J call TRBJ1-5; no definite D call. V lost 0 bases to trimming and J lost 5 bases, with 17 bases between them. CDR3 length: 17 residues. Germline V gene sequence: CDR1 MNHNY, CDR2 SVGAGI (reference sequence). CDR3 loop: CASSYSADPVIDQPQHF. CDR3 in DNA: TGTGCCAGCAGTTACTCCGCCGACCCAGTCATCGATCAGCCCCAGCATTTT.

Concerning this clonotype itself: A read error may be the cause here, since a much bigger clone is one base away. The CDR3 sequence is CTSSPLTGAEQYF. As DNA, the CDR3 is TGTACCAGCAGTCCATTGACAGGGGCCGAGCAGTACTTC. The chain uses TRBV27 and TRBJ2-7; 8 nucleotides agree with TRBD1. There are 13 residues in the CDR3. Germline assignment: CDR1 MNHEY and CDR2 SMNVEV (reference sequence).

This clonotype showed up many times. This sequence joins TRBV6-6 and TRBJ2-3; no firm D call. Germline lookup yields CDR1 MNHNY and CDR2 SVGAGI (reference sequence). Trimming removed 1 base at V and 6 bases at J, with 11 bases between. The CDR3 extends over 14 amino acids. The CDR3: CASSYYNSADTQYF. CDR3 DNA sequence: TGTGCCAGCAGTTACTATAACAGCGCCGATACGCAGTATTTT.